The sequence of this T cell receptor (beta chain) was determined in a study of metastatic and nonmetastatic thyroid tumors. About the study: It was across blood and tumor or nodule tissue from malignant and benign thyroid patients that repertoires were compared.

CDR1 is SGHRS, CDR2 YFSETQ, per germline. J gave up 4 bases and V 5 bases, and 5 bases lay outside the gene matches. This CDR3 is built from 14 residues. This clone is labeled as large. Its antigen is unidentified. Thyroid surgery was performed in patients who had received no treatment beforehand. Overall study findings and caveats: TCR beta diversity was reportedly significantly higher in malignant thyroid tumors than benign nodules, in blood and tumor.

As handled by the study authors: CDR3 was compared across clinicopathological groups, and the resulting differences were used to build a distant-metastasis classifier for papillary thyroid cancer. TCRdb reanalyzed the PCR reads with MiXCR. TCRdb, not the original authors, processed these V and J calls. The sample contains roughly 16,000 clones, about 25% of which appear only once. This TCR was recovered from a female donor with papillary thyroid cancer or a benign thyroid nodule (not recorded which). Some clones in this sample may be carry-over from other donors' samples. J is TRBJ2-1 and V is TRBV5-1; 8 bases map to TRBD2. Sequencing was done on a sample of adjacent normal tissue. The CDR3 DNA reads TGCGCCAGCAGAGCGGGAGAAACTTACAATGAGCAGTTCTTC. Its translation: CASRAGETYNEQFF.